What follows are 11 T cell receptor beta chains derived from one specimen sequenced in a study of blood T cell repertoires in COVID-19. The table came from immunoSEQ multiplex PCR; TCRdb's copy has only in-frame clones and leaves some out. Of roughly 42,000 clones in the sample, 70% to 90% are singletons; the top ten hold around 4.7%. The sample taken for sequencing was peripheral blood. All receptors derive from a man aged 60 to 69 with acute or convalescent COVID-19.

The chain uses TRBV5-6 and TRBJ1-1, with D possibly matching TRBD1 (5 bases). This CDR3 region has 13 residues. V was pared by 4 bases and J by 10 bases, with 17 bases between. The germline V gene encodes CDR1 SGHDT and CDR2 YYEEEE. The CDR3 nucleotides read TGTGCCAGCAGCCTAGGGGAAGCCGCAGGAGCTTTCTTT. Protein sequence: CASSLGEAAGAFF. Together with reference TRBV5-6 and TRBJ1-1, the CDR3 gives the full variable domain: DAGVTQSPTHLIKTRGQQVTLRCSPKSGHDTVSWYQQALGQGPQFIFQYYEEEERQRGNFPDRFSGHQFPNYSSELNVNALLLGDSALYLCASSLGEAAGAFFGQGTRLTVV.

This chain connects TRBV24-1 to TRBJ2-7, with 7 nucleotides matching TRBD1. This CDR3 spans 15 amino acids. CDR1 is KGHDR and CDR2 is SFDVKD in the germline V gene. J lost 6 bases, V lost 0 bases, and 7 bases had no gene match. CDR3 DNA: TGTGCCACCAGTGATTTGCCGACAGGGACGGGCGAGCAGTACTTC. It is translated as CATSDLPTGTGEQYF.

CDR3 nucleotides: TGCAGTGCTAGAAGGGGGAGTGAAGCTTTCTTT. Translation gives CSARRGSEAFF. The chain recombines TRBV20-1 with TRBJ1-1; tentatively, D is TRBD1 (6 bases). From germline, CDR1 is DFQATT and CDR2 SNEGSKA (reference sequence). The ends were cut back, 2 bases at V and 7 bases at J, with 8 bases in the middle. The CDR3 runs to 11 residues.

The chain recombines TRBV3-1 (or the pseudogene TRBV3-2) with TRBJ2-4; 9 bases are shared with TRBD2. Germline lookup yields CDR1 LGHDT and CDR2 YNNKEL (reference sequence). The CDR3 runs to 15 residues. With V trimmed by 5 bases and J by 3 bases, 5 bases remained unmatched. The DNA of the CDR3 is TGTGCCAGCAGCGCGGGGGGGCCCTTCAAAAACATTCAGTACTTC. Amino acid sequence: CASSAGGPFKNIQYF.

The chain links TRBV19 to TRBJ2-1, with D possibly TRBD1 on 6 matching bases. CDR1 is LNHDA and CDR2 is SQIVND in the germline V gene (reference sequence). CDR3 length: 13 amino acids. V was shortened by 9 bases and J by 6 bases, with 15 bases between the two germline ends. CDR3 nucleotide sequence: TGTGCCAGCAGGACAGAGCGCTTCAATGAGCAGTTCTTC. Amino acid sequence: CASRTERFNEQFF.

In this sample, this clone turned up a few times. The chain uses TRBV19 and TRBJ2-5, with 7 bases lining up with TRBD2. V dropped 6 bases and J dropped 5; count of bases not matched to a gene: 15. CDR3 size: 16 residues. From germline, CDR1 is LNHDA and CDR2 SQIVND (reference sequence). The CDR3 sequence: CASSQGGTTRAETQYF. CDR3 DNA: TGTGCCAGTAGCCAAGGAGGGACTACCAGGGCGGAGACCCAGTACTTC.

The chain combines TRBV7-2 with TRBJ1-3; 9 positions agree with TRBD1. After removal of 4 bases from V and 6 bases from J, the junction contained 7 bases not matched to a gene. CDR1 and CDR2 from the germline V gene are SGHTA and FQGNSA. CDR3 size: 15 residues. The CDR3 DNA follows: TGTGCCAGCAGCTCCTCCGGGACAGGGCAAAACACCATATATTTT. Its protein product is CASSSSGTGQNTIYF.

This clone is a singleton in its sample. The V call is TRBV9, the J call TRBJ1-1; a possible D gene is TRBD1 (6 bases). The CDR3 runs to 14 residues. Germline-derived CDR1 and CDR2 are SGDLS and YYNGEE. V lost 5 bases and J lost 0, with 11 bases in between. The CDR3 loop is CASSPDRMNTEAFF. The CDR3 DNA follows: TGTGCCAGCAGTCCCGACAGGATGAACACTGAAGCTTTCTTT. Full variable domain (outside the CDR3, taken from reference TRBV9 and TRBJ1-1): DSGVTQTPKHLITATGQRVTLRCSPRSGDLSVYWYQQSLDQGLQFLIQYYNGEERAKGNILERFSAQQFPDLHSELNLSSLELGDSALYFCASSPDRMNTEAFFGQGTRLTVV.

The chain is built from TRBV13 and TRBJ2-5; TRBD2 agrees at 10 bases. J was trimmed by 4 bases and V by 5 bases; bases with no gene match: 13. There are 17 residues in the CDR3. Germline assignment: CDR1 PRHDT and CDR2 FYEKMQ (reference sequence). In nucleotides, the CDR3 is TGTGCCAGCAGCGCCTCTCGGACTAGCGGAGAGGGAGAGACCCAGTACTTC. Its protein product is CASSASRTSGEGETQYF. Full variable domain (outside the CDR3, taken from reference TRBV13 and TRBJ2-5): AAGVIQSPRHLIKEKRETATLKCYPIPRHDTVYWYQQGPGQDPQFLISFYEKMQSDKGSIPDRFSAQQFSDYHSELNMSSLELGDSALYFCASSASRTSGEGETQYFGPGTRLLVL.

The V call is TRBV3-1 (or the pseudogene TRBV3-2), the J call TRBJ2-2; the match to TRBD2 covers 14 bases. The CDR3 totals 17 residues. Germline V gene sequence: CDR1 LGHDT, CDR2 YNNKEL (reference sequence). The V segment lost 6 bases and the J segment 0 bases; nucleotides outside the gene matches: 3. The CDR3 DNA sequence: TGTGCCAGCAGGCGGACTAGCGGGGGGACGAACACCGGGGAGCTGTTTTTT. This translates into CASRRTSGGTNTGELFF.

DNA for the CDR3: TGTGCCAGCACCCCGAGGGACAGGGGCAACACCGGGGAGCTGTTTTTT. It encodes CASTPRDRGNTGELFF. The chain is built from TRBV3-1 (or the pseudogene TRBV3-2) and TRBJ2-2; 10 bases map to TRBD1. The CDR3 totals 16 residues. Per the germline V gene, CDR1 is LGHDT and CDR2 is YNNKEL (reference sequence). With V trimmed by 7 bases and J by 2 bases, 7 bases remained unmatched.